The entry below describes one T cell receptor (beta chain). This record comes from a study of shared clonotypes between healthy human individuals. The protocol was immunoSEQ multiplex PCR, while the TCRdb copy is restricted to in-frame clones and leaves out a portion. The data hold approximately 2.5 million clones, with approximately 90% observed a single time. This sequence was found in a man between 18 and 35 years old in good health. The sample comprised naive CD4+ T cells sorted from blood. Indicated subset: CD45RA+ positively selected.

The CDR3 is CASSQQGGKYEQYF. CDR3 nucleotide sequence: TGTGCCAGCTCCCAACAGGGGGGAAAGTACGAGCAGTACTTC. V is TRBV18 and J is TRBJ2-7, with 8 bases lining up with TRBD1. Germline values: CDR1 KGHSH, CDR2 LQKENI. CDR3 length: 14 residues. Germline trimming cut 6 bases from V and 4 bases from J; bases unmatched to any gene: 8.